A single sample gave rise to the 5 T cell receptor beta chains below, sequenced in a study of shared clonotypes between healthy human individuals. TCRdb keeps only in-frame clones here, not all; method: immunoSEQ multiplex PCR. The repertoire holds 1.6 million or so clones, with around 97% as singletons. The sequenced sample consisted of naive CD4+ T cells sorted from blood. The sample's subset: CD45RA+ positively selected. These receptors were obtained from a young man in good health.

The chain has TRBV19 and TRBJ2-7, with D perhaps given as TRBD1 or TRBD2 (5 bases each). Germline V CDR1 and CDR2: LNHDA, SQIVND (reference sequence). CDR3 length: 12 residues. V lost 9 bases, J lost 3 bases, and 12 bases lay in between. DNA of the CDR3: TGTGCCAGCCGGGACGCCTACTACGAGCAGTACTTC. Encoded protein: CASRDAYYEQYF.

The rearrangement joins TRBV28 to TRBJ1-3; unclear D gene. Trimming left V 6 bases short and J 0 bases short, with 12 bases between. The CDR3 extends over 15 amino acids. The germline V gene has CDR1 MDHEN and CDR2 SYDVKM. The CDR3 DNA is TGTGCCAGCAGCACCGGACCGAGCTCTGGAAACACCATATATTTT. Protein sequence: CASSTGPSSGNTIYF. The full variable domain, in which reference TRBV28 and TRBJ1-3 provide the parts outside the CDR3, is DVKVTQSSRYLVKRTGEKVFLECVQDMDHENMFWYRQDPGLGLRLIYFSYDVKMKEKGDIPEGYSVSREKKERFSLILESASTNQTSMYLCASSTGPSSGNTIYFGEGSWLTVV.

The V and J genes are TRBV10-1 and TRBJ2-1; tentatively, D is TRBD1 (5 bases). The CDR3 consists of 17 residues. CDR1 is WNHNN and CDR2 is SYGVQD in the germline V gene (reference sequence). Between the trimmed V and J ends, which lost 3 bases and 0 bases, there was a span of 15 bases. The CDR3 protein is CASSDITGPISYNEQFF. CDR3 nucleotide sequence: TGCGCCAGCAGTGACATTACAGGTCCTATCTCCTACAATGAGCAGTTCTTC.

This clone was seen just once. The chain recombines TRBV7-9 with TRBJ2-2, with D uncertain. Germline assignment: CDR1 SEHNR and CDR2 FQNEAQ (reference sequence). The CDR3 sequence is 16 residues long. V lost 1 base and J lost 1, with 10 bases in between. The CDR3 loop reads CASSLDSAENTGELFF. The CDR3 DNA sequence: TGTGCCAGCAGCTTAGATTCGGCGGAGAACACCGGGGAGCTGTTTTTT.

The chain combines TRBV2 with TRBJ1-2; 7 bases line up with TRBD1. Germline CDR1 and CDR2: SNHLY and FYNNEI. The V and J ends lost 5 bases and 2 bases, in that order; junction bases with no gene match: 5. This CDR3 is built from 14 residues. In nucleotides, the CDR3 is TGTGCCAGCAGTAGGACAGGAATCAACTATGGCTACACCTTC. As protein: CASSRTGINYGYTF.